This T cell receptor (beta chain) originates from a study of T cell repertoires in cytomegalovirus infection. As for the study in general: Shared public TCR beta signatures pointed to both CMV infection and a matching HLA type.

TCRdb re-analysed the reads in MiXCR, keeping a single row per CDR3 protein. The sample contains about 530,000 distinct CDR3 sequences, around a quarter of which appear only once. Points from the study as a whole: Using cumulative public TCR beta family frequency, the authors identified those who carried CMV together with the relevant HLA. The study found HLA-C-restricted CMV-specific TCR beta clonotypes dominating the ex vivo response.

Trimming stripped 6 bases from V and 8 bases from J, with 23 bases between. This CDR3 is built from 16 residues. The V gene's germline CDR1 is MNHEY and CDR2 SVGAGI. In the case of this clonotype: What it binds is not known.

The chain uses TRBV6-5 and TRBJ2-1, with D perhaps given as TRBD1 or TRBD2 (7 bases each). The sequence derives from a human donor in good health (CMV status not recorded). Some clones in this sample may be carry-over from other donors' samples. The sequenced sample consisted of PBMCs. The DNA for the CDR3 is TGTGCCAGCAGCCAGGTCGGGGCAGGGGGGGCCGATGAGCAGTTCTTC. It codes for CASSQVGAGGADEQFF.